This TCR beta chain is drawn from a study of blood T cell repertoires in COVID-19. Profiling relied on immunoSEQ multiplex PCR, and the TCRdb table lists in-frame clones only, not all of them. The sample consists of about half a million clones, roughly 89% of them appearing once. The CDR3 totals 13 residues. V shed 8 bases and J 0 bases; nucleotides not matched to a gene: 5. From germline, CDR1 is GTSNPN and CDR2 SVGIG (reference sequence). The J gene is TRBJ2-3, the V gene TRBV30, with 7 bases fitting TRBD2. The receptor comes from a man in his late teens or twenties with COVID-19, enrolled during active disease. The sequenced material came from peripheral blood. CDR3 bases: TGTGCCCTACTAGCGACTAGCACAGATACGCAGTATTTT. Protein product: CALLATSTDTQYF.